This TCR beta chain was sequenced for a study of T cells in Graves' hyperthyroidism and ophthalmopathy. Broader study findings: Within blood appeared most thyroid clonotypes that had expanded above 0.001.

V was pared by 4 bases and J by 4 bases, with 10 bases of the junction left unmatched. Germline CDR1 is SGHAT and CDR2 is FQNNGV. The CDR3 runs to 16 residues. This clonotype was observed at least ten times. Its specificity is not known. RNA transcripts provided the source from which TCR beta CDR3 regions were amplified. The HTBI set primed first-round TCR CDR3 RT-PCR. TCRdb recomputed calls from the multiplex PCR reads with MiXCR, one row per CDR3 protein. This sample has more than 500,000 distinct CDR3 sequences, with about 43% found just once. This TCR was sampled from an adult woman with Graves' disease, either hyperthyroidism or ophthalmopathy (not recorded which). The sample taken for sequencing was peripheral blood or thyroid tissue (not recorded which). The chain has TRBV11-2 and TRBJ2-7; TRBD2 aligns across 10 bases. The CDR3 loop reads CASSSSGLAGVYEQYF. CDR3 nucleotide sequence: TGTGCCAGCAGCTCTAGTGGGCTAGCGGGAGTTTACGAGCAGTACTTC.